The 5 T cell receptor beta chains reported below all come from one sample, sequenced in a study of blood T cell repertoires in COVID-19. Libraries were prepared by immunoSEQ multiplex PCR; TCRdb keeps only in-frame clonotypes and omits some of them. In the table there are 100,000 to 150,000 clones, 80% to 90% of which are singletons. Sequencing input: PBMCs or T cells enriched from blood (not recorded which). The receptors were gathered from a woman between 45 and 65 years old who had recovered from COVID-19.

In DNA, the CDR3 is TGTGCCAGTAGTGCACAGGGCTACGAGCAGTACTTC. Translating gives CASSAQGYEQYF. This rearrangement joins TRBV19 to TRBJ2-7, with a tentative D call TRBD1 (6 bases). CDR1 is LNHDA, CDR2 SQIVND, per germline (reference sequence). V was trimmed by 5 bases and J by 3 bases, leaving 8 bases between them. This CDR3 is 12 amino acids long.

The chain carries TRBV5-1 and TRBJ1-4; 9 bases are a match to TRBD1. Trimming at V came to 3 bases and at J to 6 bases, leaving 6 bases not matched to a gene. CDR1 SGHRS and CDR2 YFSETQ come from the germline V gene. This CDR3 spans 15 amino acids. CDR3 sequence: CASSSGTGKHEKLFF. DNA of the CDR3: TGCGCCAGCAGCTCGGGGACAGGGAAACATGAAAAACTGTTTTTT.

The CDR3 spells CASSQRLTGELFF. The CDR3 nucleotides read TGTGCCAGCAGCCAAAGACTCACCGGGGAGCTGTTTTTT. This chain joins TRBV14 and TRBJ2-2, with unresolved D. CDR1 and CDR2 from the germline V gene are SGHDN and FVKESK. CDR3 length: 13 residues. Trimming cost V 2 bases and J 4 bases, with 5 bases left between them.

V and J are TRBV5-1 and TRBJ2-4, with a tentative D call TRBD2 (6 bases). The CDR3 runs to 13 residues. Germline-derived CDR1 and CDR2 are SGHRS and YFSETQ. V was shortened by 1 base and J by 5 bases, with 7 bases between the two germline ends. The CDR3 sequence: CASSLTGENIQYF. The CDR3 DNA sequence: TGCGCCAGCAGCTTGACGGGGGAAAACATTCAGTACTTC.

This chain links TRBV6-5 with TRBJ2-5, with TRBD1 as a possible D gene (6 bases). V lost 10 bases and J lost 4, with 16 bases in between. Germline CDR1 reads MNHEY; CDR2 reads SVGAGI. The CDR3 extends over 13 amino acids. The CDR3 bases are TGTGCCACTATCAGGGGCCTCCTAGAGACCCAGTACTTC. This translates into CATIRGLLETQYF.